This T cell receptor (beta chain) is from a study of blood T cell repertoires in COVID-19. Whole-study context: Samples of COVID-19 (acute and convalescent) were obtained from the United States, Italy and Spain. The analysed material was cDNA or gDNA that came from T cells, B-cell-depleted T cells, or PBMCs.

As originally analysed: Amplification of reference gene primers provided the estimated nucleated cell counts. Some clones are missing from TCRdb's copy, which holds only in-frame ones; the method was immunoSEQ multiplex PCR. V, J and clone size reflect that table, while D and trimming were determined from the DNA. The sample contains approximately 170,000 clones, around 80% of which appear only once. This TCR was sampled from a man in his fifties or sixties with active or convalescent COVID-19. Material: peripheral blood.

CDR3 amino acids: CASRFTGIEQYF. In nucleotides, the CDR3 is TGTGCCAGCAGATTCACAGGGATCGAGCAGTACTTC. This rearrangement joins TRBV2 to TRBJ2-7; weak D call: TRBD1 (6 bases). The CDR3 covers 12 residues. The V and J ends lost 6 bases and 6 bases respectively, with 12 bases between them. Germline lookup yields CDR1 SNHLY and CDR2 FYNNEI.